The 19 T cell receptor beta chains reported below all come from one sample, sequenced in a study of blood T cell repertoires in COVID-19. TCRdb keeps only in-frame clones here, not all; method: immunoSEQ multiplex PCR. This sample has roughly 400,000 clones, with around 91% found just once. Sequencing input: PBMCs or T cells enriched from blood (not recorded which). The origin of the receptors is a man younger than 30 who had recovered from COVID-19.

The chain links TRBV2 to TRBJ2-3, with TRBD1 matching 7 bases. J gave up 0 bases and V 8 bases, and 11 bases lay outside the gene matches. CDR1 is SNHLY, CDR2 FYNNEI, per germline. The CDR3 loop spans 16 amino acids. As DNA, the CDR3 is TGTGCCAGCTCTACAGCGACAGGGCTCAGCACAGATACGCAGTATTTT. It specifies CASSTATGLSTDTQYF.

The genes are TRBV27 and TRBJ2-1; 8 positions agree with TRBD2. Germline V gene sequence: CDR1 MNHEY, CDR2 SMNVEV (reference sequence). The CDR3 runs 15 residues. Trimming removed 2 bases from V and 9 bases from J; junction bases left unmatched: 9. The CDR3 sequence is CASSLEGLGRSEQFF. The CDR3 nucleotides are TGTGCCAGCAGTTTAGAGGGACTAGGTAGGAGTGAGCAGTTCTTC.

This clone was seen a single time. The rearrangement uses TRBV6-6 and TRBJ1-3, with unresolved D. From germline, CDR1 is MNHNY and CDR2 SVGAGI (reference sequence). The V end lost 8 bases, the J end lost 0 bases, and 8 bases lay between the germline ends. The CDR3 loop spans 13 amino acids. The CDR3 loop is CASHGSSGNTIYF. The DNA for the CDR3 is TGTGCCAGCCATGGGAGCTCTGGAAACACCATATATTTT.

V usage is TRBV5-1 and J usage is TRBJ1-2; TRBD1 might be the D (5 bases). Germline V CDR1 and CDR2: SGHRS, YFSETQ. The CDR3 covers 15 residues. V was trimmed by 4 bases and J by 2 bases, leaving 15 bases between them. CDR3 protein: CASSPLTGENYGYTF. CDR3 coding DNA: TGCGCCAGCAGCCCCTTGACGGGGGAAAACTATGGCTACACCTTC.

The CDR3 DNA follows: TGTGCCAGCAGCGTAGGTGGCAGGCCCGACTATGGCTACACCTTC. Residues: CASSVGGRPDYGYTF. The gene calls are TRBV9 and TRBJ1-2; D is undetermined. V was clipped by 0 bases and J by 3 bases, with 12 bases between them. Germline-derived CDR1 and CDR2 are SGDLS and YYNGEE. The length of the CDR3 is 15 residues.

This chain connects TRBV12-3 or TRBV12-4 to TRBJ2-7, with D possibly being TRBD1 (6 bases). The CDR3 loop spans 12 amino acids. Trimming took off 5 bases at V and 4 bases at J, with 9 bases between the two ends. CDR3 region: CASSHRVYEQYF. Here the CDR3 DNA reads TGTGCCAGCAGTCACAGGGTTTACGAGCAGTACTTC.

The rearrangement links TRBV5-1 to TRBJ2-3; D is possibly TRBD2 (7 bases). Germline lookup yields CDR1 SGHRS and CDR2 YFSETQ. Trimming pared 7 bases from V and 1 base from J, leaving 16 bases between. The CDR3 loop spans 15 amino acids. The CDR3 sequence is CASAAGGLGTDTQYF. The CDR3 DNA reads TGCGCCAGCGCCGCCGGGGGGCTCGGCACAGATACGCAGTATTTT.

In its sample, this clone was seen a few times. The V and J genes are TRBV19 and TRBJ1-5; D gene uncertain. Germline V gene lookup returns CDR1 LNHDA and CDR2 SQIVND (reference sequence). The length of the CDR3 is 14 residues. Trimming removed 1 base at V and 6 bases at J, with 10 bases between. For the CDR3, the DNA is TGTGCCAGTAGTATAGGTGAGGGCCTTCAGCCCCAGCATTTT. Its protein product is CASSIGEGLQPQHF.

The chain uses TRBV19 and TRBJ1-1, with D perhaps TRBD1 (6 bases). The CDR3 spans 15 residues. Germline V gene sequence: CDR1 LNHDA, CDR2 SQIVND (reference sequence). V was trimmed by 8 bases and J by 1 base, leaving 17 bases between them. CDR3 region: CASGHGQYRNTEAFF. In DNA, the CDR3 is TGTGCCAGTGGACATGGACAGTACCGGAACACTGAAGCTTTCTTT.

J is TRBJ1-1 and V is TRBV13; D is unresolved. The CDR3 extends over 16 amino acids. Between the trimmed V and J ends, which lost 2 bases and 3 bases, there was a span of 16 bases. The germline CDR1 and CDR2 sequences are PRHDT and FYEKMQ (reference sequence). As DNA, the CDR3 is TGTGCCAGCAGCTTAAGAGCCCTGGGAGCGTACACTGAAGCTTTCTTT. This translates into CASSLRALGAYTEAFF.

This clone came up once. V and J are TRBV5-5 and TRBJ1-1; D unresolved. This CDR3 is 14 amino acids long. The V gene lost 3 bases and the J gene lost 4 bases, with 13 bases spanning the gap. Germline V CDR1 and CDR2: SGHKS, YYEKEE (reference sequence). The CDR3 region has the DNA TGTGCCAGCAGCTCATGGGCCCTCCCCACTGAAGCTTTCTTT. This encodes CASSSWALPTEAFF.

The J gene is TRBJ2-2, the V gene TRBV10-3, with TRBD2 as a possible D gene (6 bases). V was trimmed by 11 bases and J by 0 bases, leaving 19 bases between them. The V gene's germline CDR1 is ENHRY and CDR2 SYGVKD. This CDR3 region has 16 residues. The CDR3 DNA follows: TGTGCCGCCAAAAATACCGGGACTTCGAACACCGGGGAGCTGTTTTTT. Amino acid sequence: CAAKNTGTSNTGELFF.

This chain links TRBV28 with TRBJ1-5, with a weak D call TRBD1 (5 bases). Germline-derived CDR1 and CDR2 are MDHEN and SYDVKM. The V and J ends lost 3 bases and 0 bases respectively, with 15 bases between them. The CDR3 extends over 17 amino acids. CDR3 in amino acids: CASSLYPGGISNQPQHF. The DNA of the CDR3 is TGTGCCAGCAGTTTGTATCCCGGGGGAATTAGCAATCAGCCCCAGCATTTT.

The chain recombines TRBV20-1 with TRBJ1-1; D remains ambiguous. Trimming cost V 8 bases and J 2 bases, with 9 bases left between them. There are 11 residues in the CDR3. The V gene's germline CDR1 is DFQATT and CDR2 SNEGSKA (reference sequence). The CDR3 DNA reads as TGCAGTCCTACGCGAAACACTGAAGCTTTCTTT. Translating it yields CSPTRNTEAFF.

This clone came up once. V usage is TRBV30 and J usage is TRBJ2-6; D not resolved. Trimming took 1 base from V and 4 from J, leaving 5 bases between them. The CDR3 sequence is 13 residues long. CDR1 is GTSNPN and CDR2 is SVGIG in the germline V gene (reference sequence). Written as DNA, the CDR3 is TGTGCCTGGAGTGCTTCGGGGGCCAACGTCCTGACTTTC. This sequence encodes CAWSASGANVLTF.

This chain uses TRBV11-2 with TRBJ1-3; D gene ambiguous. The CDR3 runs 13 residues. V shed 0 bases and J shed 5 bases, with 5 bases lying between them. CDR1 is SGHAT, CDR2 FQNNGV, per germline. In nucleotides, the CDR3 is TGTGCCAGCAGCTTAGATACTAGAAACACCATATATTTT. It codes for CASSLDTRNTIYF.

The V call is TRBV2, the J call TRBJ1-4, with a possible D match to TRBD1 (5 bases). Looked up from germline, CDR1 is SNHLY and CDR2 is FYNNEI. Trimming removed 8 bases at V and 8 bases at J, with 12 bases between. CDR3 length equals 12 residues. CDR3 amino acids: CASSSYREKLFF. The CDR3 nucleotides read TGTGCCAGCTCCTCTTACAGGGAAAAACTGTTTTTT.

The rearrangement uses TRBV5-4 and TRBJ1-1; a possible D gene is TRBD1 (5 bases). The CDR3 has 12 residues. Germline CDR1 reads SGHNT; CDR2 reads YYREEE (reference sequence). V dropped 0 bases and J dropped 8 bases, with 8 bases sitting between them. The chain's CDR3 is CASSLVGGEAFF. The CDR3 DNA follows: TGTGCCAGCAGCTTGGTTGGGGGGGAAGCTTTCTTT.

The chain carries TRBV28 and TRBJ1-5; no firm D call. Per the germline V gene, CDR1 is MDHEN and CDR2 is SYDVKM. This CDR3 is 12 amino acids long. Trimming took off 5 bases at V and 4 bases at J, with 6 bases between the two ends. CDR3 sequence: CASSQLNQPQHF. CDR3 DNA: TGTGCCAGCAGTCAACTTAATCAGCCCCAGCATTTT.